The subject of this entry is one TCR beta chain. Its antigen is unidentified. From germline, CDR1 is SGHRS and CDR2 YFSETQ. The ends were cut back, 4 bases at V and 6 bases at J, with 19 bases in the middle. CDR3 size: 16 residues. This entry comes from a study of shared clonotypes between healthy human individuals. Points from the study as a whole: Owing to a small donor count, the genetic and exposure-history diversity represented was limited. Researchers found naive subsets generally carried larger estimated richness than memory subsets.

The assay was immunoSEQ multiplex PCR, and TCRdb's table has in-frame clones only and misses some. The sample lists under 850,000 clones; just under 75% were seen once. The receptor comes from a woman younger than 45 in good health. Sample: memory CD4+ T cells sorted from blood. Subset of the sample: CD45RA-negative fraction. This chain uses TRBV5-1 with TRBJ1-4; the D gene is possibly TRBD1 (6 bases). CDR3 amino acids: CASSPYEQGRDEKLFF. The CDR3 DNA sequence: TGCGCCAGCAGCCCCTACGAACAGGGTAGGGATGAAAAACTGTTTTTT.